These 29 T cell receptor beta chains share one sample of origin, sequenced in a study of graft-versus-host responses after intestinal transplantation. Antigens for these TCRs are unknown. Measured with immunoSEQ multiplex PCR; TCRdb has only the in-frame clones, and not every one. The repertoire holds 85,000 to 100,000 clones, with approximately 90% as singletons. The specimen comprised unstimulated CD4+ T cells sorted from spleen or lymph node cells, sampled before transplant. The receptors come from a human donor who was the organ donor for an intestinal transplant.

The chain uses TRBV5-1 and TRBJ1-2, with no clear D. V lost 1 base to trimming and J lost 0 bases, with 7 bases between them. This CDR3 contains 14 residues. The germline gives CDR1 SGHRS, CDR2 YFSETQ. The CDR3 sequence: CASSLNPPNYGYTF. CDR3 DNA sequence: TGCGCCAGCAGCTTGAATCCTCCTAACTATGGCTACACCTTC.

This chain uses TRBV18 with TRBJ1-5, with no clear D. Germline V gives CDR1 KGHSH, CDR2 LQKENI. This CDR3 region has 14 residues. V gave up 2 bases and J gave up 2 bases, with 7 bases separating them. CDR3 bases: TGTGCCAGCTCACCAGGCGGGCGCAATCAGCCCCAGCATTTT. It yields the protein CASSPGGRNQPQHF.

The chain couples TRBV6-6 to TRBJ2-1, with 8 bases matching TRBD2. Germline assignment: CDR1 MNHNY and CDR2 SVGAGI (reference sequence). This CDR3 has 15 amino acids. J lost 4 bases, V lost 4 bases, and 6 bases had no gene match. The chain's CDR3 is CASSSRTSRYNEQFF. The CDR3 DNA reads TGTGCCAGCAGTTCCCGGACTAGCAGGTACAATGAGCAGTTCTTC.

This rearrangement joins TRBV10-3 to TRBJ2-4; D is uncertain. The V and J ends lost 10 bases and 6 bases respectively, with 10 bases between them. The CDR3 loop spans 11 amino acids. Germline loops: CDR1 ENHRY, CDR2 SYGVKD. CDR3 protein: CATEELNIQYF. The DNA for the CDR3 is TGTGCCACCGAGGAACTAAACATTCAGTACTTC.

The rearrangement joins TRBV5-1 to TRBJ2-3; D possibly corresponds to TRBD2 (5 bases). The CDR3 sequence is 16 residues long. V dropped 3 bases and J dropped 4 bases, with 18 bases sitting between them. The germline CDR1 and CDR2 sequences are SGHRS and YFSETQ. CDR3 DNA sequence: TGCGCCAGCAGCTATAATATCGGAGGACCAGCAGATACGCAGTATTTT. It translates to CASSYNIGGPADTQYF. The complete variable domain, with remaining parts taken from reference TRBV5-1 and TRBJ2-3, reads KAGVTQTPRYLIKTRGQQVTLSCSPISGHRSVSWYQQTPGQGLQFLFEYFSETQRNKGNFPGRFSGRQFSNSRSEMNVSTLELGDSALYLCASSYNIGGPADTQYFGPGTRLTVL.

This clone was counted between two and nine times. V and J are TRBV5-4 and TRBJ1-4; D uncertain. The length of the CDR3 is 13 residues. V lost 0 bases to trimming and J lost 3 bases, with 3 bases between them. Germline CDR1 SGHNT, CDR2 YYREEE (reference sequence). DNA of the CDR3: TGTGCCAGCAGCTTGGCCTCTAATGAAAAACTGTTTTTT. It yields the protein CASSLASNEKLFF. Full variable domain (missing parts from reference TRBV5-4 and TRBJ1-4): ETGVTQSPTHLIKTRGQQVTLRCSSQSGHNTVSWYQQALGQGPQFIFQYYREEENGRGNFPPRFSGLQFPNYSSELNVNALELDDSALYLCASSLASNEKLFFGSGTQLSVL.

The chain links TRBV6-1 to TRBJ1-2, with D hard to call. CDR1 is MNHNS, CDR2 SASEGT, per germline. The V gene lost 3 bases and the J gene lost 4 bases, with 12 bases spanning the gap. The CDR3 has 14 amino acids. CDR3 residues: CASSDTGKGYGYTF. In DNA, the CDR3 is TGTGCCAGCAGTGATACGGGGAAGGGCTATGGCTACACCTTC.

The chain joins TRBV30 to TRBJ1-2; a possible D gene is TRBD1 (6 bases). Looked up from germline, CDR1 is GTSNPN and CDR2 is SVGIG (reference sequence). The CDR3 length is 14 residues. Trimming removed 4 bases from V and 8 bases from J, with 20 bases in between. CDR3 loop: CAWNRPQGLNGYTF. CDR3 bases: TGTGCCTGGAACCGTCCACAGGGTTTAAACGGCTACACCTTC.

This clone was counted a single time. The CDR3 reads CASSPQGGNQPQHF. CDR3 sequence (DNA): TGTGCCAGCAGCCCACAGGGCGGCAATCAGCCCCAGCATTTT. The rearrangement joins TRBV7-8 to TRBJ1-5; perhaps TRBD1 as D (6 bases). Germline CDR1 reads SGHVS; CDR2 reads FQNEAQ. This CDR3 has 14 amino acids. Trimming took 5 bases from V and 2 from J, leaving 10 bases between them.

CDR3 in DNA: TGTGCCAGCAGCAGGGGCGAAAAACTGTTTTTT. Its translation: CASSRGEKLFF. The chain joins TRBV7-6 to TRBJ1-4; D might be TRBD1 (5 bases). CDR1 and CDR2 (germline): SGHVS, FNYEAQ. Trimming left V 5 bases short and J 8 bases short, with 6 bases between. There are 11 residues in the CDR3.

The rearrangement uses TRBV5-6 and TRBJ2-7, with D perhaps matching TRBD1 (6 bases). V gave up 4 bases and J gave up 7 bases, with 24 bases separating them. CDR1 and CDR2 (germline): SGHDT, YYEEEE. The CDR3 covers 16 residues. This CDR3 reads CASSRGRGQRWEEQYF. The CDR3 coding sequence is TGTGCCAGCAGCCGTGGAAGAGGACAGCGCTGGGAAGAGCAGTACTTC.

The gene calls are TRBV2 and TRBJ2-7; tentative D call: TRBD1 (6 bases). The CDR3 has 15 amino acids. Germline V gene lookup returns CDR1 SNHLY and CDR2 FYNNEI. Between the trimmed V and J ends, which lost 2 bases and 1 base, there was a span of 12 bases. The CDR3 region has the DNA TGTGCCAGCAGTGAATACCAGGGGCAATCCTACGAGCAGTACTTC. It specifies CASSEYQGQSYEQYF.

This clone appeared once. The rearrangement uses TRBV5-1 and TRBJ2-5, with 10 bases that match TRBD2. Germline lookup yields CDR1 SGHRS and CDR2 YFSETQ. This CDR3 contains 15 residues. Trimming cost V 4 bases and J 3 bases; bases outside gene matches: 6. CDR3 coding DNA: TGCGCCAGCAGCGAAGGGACTAGCGTGGAAGAGACCCAGTACTTC. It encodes CASSEGTSVEETQYF.

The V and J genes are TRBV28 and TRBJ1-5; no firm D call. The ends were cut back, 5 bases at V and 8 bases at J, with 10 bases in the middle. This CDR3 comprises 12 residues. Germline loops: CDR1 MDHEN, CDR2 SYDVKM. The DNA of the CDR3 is TGTGCCAGCAGTCCCGGAGGAGAGCCCCAGCATTTT. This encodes CASSPGGEPQHF.

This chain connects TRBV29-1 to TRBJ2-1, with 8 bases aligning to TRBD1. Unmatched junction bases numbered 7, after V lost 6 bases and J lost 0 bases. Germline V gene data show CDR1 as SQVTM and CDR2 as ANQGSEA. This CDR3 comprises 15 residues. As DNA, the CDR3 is TGCAGCGTCCGGGGACAGGTGAGCTCCTACAATGAGCAGTTCTTC. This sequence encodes CSVRGQVSSYNEQFF.

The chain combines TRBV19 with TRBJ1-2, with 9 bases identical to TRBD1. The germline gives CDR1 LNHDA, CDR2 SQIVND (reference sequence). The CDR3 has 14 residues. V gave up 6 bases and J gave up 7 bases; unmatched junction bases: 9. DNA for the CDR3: TGTGCCAGTAGAAACACAGGGGGCGCCGGTGGCTACACCTTC. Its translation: CASRNTGGAGGYTF.

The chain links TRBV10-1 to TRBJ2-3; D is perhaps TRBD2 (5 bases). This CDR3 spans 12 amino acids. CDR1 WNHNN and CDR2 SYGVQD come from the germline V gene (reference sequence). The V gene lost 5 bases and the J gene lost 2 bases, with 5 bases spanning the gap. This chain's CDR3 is CASSRDTDTQYF. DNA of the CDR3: TGCGCCAGCAGTCGGGACACAGATACGCAGTATTTT.

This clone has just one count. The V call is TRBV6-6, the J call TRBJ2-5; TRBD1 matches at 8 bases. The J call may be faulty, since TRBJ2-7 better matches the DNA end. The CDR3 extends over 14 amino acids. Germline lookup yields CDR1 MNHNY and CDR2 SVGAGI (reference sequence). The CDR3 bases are TGTGCCAGCAGTAACGGACAGGGTACCTACGAGCAGTACTTC. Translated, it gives CASSNGQGTYEQYF.

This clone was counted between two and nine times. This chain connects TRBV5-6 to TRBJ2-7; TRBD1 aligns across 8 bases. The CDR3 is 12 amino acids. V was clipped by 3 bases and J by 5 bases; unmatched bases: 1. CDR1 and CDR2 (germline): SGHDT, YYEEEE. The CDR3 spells CASSSQGDEQYF. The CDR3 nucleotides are TGTGCCAGCAGCTCACAGGGGGACGAGCAGTACTTC.

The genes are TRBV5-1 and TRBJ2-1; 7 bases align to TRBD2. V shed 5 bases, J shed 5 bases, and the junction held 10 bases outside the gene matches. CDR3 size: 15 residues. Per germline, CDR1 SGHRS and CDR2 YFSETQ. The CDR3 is CASSNLREINNEQFF. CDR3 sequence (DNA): TGCGCCAGCAGTAATCTGCGGGAGATTAACAATGAGCAGTTCTTC.

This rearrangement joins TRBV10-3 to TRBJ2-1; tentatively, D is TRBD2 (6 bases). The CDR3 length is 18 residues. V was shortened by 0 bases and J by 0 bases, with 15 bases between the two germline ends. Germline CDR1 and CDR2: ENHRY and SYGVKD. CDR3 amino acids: CAISESKGGTGSYNEQFF. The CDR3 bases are TGTGCCATCAGTGAGTCGAAAGGAGGGACGGGCTCCTACAATGAGCAGTTCTTC.

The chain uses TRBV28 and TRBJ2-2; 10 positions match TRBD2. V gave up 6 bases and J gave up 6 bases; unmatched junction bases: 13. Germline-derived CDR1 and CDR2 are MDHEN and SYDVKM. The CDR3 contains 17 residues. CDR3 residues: CASSSWTSGENSGELFF. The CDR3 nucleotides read TGTGCCAGCAGCTCCTGGACTAGCGGAGAGAATTCCGGGGAGCTGTTTTTT.

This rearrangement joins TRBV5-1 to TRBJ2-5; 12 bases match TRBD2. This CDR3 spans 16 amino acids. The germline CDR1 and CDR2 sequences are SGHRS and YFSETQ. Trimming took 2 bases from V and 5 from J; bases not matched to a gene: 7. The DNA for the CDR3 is TGCGCCAGCAGCTTTCTAGCGGGGGGGCCGGGGGAGACCCAGTACTTC. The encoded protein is CASSFLAGGPGETQYF.

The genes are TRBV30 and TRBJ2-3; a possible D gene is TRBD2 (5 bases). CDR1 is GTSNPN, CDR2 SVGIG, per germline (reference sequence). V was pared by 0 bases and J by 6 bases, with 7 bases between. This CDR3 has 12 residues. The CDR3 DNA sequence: TGTGCCTGGAGTGTACAGCGGGATACGCAGTATTTT. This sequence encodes CAWSVQRDTQYF.

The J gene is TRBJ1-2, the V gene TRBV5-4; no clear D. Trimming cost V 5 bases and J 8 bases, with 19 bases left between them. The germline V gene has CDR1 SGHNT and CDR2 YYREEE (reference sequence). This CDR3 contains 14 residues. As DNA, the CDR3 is TGTGCCAGCAGTTATGTGGCGGGATCTCGAGGCTACACCTTC. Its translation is CASSYVAGSRGYTF.

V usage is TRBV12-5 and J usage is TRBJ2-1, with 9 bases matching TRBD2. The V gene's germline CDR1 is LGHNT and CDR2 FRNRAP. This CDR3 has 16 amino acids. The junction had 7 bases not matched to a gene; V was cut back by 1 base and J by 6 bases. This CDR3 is CASGLGAGGLVNEQFF. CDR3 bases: TGTGCTAGTGGTTTGGGGGCGGGAGGGCTAGTCAATGAGCAGTTCTTC.

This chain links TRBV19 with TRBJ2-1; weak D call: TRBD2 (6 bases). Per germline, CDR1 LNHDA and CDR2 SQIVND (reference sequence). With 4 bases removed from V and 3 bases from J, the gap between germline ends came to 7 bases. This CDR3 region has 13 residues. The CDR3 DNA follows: TGTGCCAGTAGTAGCGGGAACTACAATGAGCAGTTCTTC. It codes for CASSSGNYNEQFF. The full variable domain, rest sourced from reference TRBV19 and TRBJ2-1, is DGGITQSPKYLFRKEGQNVTLSCEQNLNHDAMYWYRQDPGQGLRLIYYSQIVNDFQKGDIAEGYSVSREKKESFPLTVTSAQKNPTAFYLCASSSGNYNEQFFGPGTRLTVL.

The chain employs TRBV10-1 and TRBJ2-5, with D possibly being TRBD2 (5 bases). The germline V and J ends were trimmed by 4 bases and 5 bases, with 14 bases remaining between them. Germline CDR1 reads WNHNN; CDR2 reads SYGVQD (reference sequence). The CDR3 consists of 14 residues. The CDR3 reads CASSVSAEGETQYF. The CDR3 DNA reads TGCGCCAGCAGTGTTAGCGCGGAAGGGGAGACCCAGTACTTC.

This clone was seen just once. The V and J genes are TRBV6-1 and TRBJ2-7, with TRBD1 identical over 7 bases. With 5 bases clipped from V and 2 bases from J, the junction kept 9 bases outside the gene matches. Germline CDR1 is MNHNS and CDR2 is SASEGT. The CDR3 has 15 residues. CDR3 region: CASSKSRQGTYEQYF. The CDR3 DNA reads TGTGCCAGCAGTAAATCCCGACAGGGAACCTACGAGCAGTACTTC.